Listed below are T cell receptor beta chains from one sample, sequenced in a study of blood T cell repertoires in COVID-19. Clones were read by immunoSEQ multiplex PCR, and TCRdb kept only the in-frame ones, dropping some. The sample contains roughly 150,000 clones, 80% to 85% of which appear only once. The source material was peripheral blood. The receptors stem from a man in his 70s with active or convalescent COVID-19. CDR3s include the opening cysteine and the closing phenylalanine or tryptophan. Each record gives: clone size, J gene, V gene, D gene, CDR3 DNA, CDR3 protein. D genes are given only for firm matches. Size tells how often a clone was seen (once, few, many) or the class of an expanded clone, and some rows leave it out.

NA	TRBJ2-4	TRBV4-3	TRBD1	TGCGCCAGCAGCCAAGAGACAGGGTCGACCAAAAACATTCAGTACTTC	CASSQETGSTKNIQYF
NA	TRBJ2-2	TRBV11-2	NA	TGTGCCAGCAGCCGTAACAGGGACATGAACACCGGGGAGCTGTTTTTT	CASSRNRDMNTGELFF
few	TRBJ1-2	TRBV5-1	NA	TGCGCCAGCAGCTCCACTAACTATGGCTACACCTTC	CASSSTNYGYTF
NA	TRBJ1-2	TRBV4-1	NA	TGCGCCAGCAGCCAAGATGAACAGGATGGTTACTATGGCTACACCTTC	CASSQDEQDGYYGYTF
NA	TRBJ2-6	TRBV7-8	NA	TGTGCCAGCAGCTTAGCGTACAGATCTATGGTAGCTGGGGCCAACGTCCTGACTTTC	CASSLAYRSMVAGANVLTF
NA	TRBJ2-5	TRBV5-1	TRBD2	TGCGCCAGCAGCTTCTCCCTAGCGGCACAAGAGACCCAGTACTTC	CASSFSLAAQETQYF
few	TRBJ2-7	TRBV5-1	NA	TGCGCCAGCAGGGGGACCGGGAGCTACGAGCAGTACTTC	CASRGTGSYEQYF
few	TRBJ1-4	TRBV5-1	NA	TGCGCCAGCAGCTTGTTTCAGGCAGGGGACGAAAAACTGTTTTTT	CASSLFQAGDEKLFF
NA	TRBJ2-7	TRBV7-9	NA	TGTGCCAGCAGCTCCCACGTGGCCGCCTACGAGCAGTACTTC	CASSSHVAAYEQYF
NA	TRBJ1-2	TRBV19	TRBD1	TGTGCCAGTAGTAACCGGGACAGATTAAACTATGGCTACACCTTC	CASSNRDRLNYGYTF
once	TRBJ1-2	TRBV7-2	NA	TGTGCCAGCAGCTTAGGGACTCTAACCCTCTATGGCTACACCTTC	CASSLGTLTLYGYTF
few	TRBJ2-7	TRBV20-1	NA	TGCAGTGCTAGTTCGGGAACTCTACTCTACGAGCAGTACTTC	CSASSGTLLYEQYF
NA	TRBJ1-5	TRBV27	NA	TGTGCCAGCAGTAGGGGAAGAAGGGATCCCCAGCATTTT	CASSRGRRDPQHF
NA	TRBJ2-1	TRBV5-5	TRBD2	TGTGCCAGCAGCGTGCCTAGCGGGGGGCTCTACAATGAGCAGTTCTTC	CASSVPSGGLYNEQFF
NA	TRBJ2-3	TRBV5-1	TRBD1	TGCGCCAGCAGCGGCCGACAGGGATTCACAGATACGCAGTATTTT	CASSGRQGFTDTQYF
NA	TRBJ1-2	TRBV28	TRBD1	TGTGCCGGACAGGGGACTAATGGCTACACCTTC	CAGQGTNGYTF
NA	TRBJ2-5	TRBV11-3	TRBD2	TGTGCCAGCAGCTTCCGGACTAGCGGGAGAGAAGAGACCCAGTACTTC	CASSFRTSGREETQYF
NA	TRBJ1-1	TRBV4-3	NA	TGCGCCAGCAGCCAAGAGTTTGACTCATTGGGTGAAGCTTTCTTT	CASSQEFDSLGEAFF
NA	TRBJ2-1	TRBV27	NA	TGTGCCAGCAGTCCCGATCATCCGAGATACAATGAGCAGTTCTTC	CASSPDHPRYNEQFF
NA	TRBJ2-5	TRBV15	TRBD2	TGTGCCACCAGGGCGGGAGGACCCCAAGAGACCCAGTACTTC	CATRAGGPQETQYF
NA	TRBJ2-3	TRBV4-1	TRBD2	TGCGCCAGCAGCCAAGAGAAGGGTGTTTCCGGGGGGATCCTCACAGATACGCAGTATTTT	CASSQEKGVSGGILTDTQYF
many	TRBJ2-7	TRBV6-5	TRBD1	TGTGCCAGCAGTTACTCGAGCCAGGGGGTCGGCGAGCAGTACTTC	CASSYSSQGVGEQYF
NA	TRBJ1-1	TRBV6-5	TRBD1	TGTGCCAGCAGTTCCCGCCCAGGGGGGTGGGGCACTGAAGCTTTCTTT	CASSSRPGGWGTEAFF
NA	TRBJ2-7	TRBV6-1	TRBD2	TGTGCCAGCAGTGAGAGGTCAGCTAGCGGACACTCCCCGGACGAGCAGTACTTC	CASSERSASGHSPDEQYF
NA	TRBJ1-4	TRBV7-9	NA	TGTGCCAGCAGCAGCTGGACAGACAAAGCAACTAATGAAAAACTGTTTTTT	CASSSWTDKATNEKLFF
NA	TRBJ1-6	TRBV10-2	NA	TGCGCCAGCTCTTTGACTTATAGCTCCTATAATTCACCCCTCCACTTT	CASSLTYSSYNSPLHF
NA	TRBJ2-1	TRBV4-3	TRBD2	TGCGCCAGCAGCCTGGGACTAGCGGCAAGCAATGAGCAGTTCTTC	CASSLGLAASNEQFF
NA	TRBJ1-2	TRBV18	NA	TGTGCCAGCTCGATAGGGGAGGGAAGGAACTATGGCTACACCTTC	CASSIGEGRNYGYTF
NA	TRBJ2-5	TRBV18	NA	TGTGCCAGCTCACCCCGGACTAAGGGGGAGACCCAGTACTTC	CASSPRTKGETQYF
NA	TRBJ2-5	TRBV2	NA	TGTGCCAGCACACAAACTTTCCCGGGGGAGACCCAGTACTTC	CASTQTFPGETQYF
NA	TRBJ2-5	TRBV9	NA	TGTGCCAGCAGCGACCCCAGGTTCCAAGAGACCCAGTACTTC	CASSDPRFQETQYF
NA	TRBJ1-5	TRBV5-6	NA	TGTGCCAGCAGCATACGGCCAGGGCGGGGTAGCAATCAGCCCCAGCATTTT	CASSIRPGRGSNQPQHF
NA	TRBJ2-7	TRBV28	TRBD2	TGTGCCAGCAGTATTAGCGGGAGTCCCTACGAGCAGTACTTC	CASSISGSPYEQYF
NA	TRBJ2-7	TRBV19	NA	TGTGCCAGTAATACCGGGAGCTTTGGTTCCTACGAGCAGTACTTC	CASNTGSFGSYEQYF
few	TRBJ1-5	TRBV20-1	NA	TGCAGTGCTAGTGATGGCTATAAGGGGCACAATCAGCCCCAGCATTTT	CSASDGYKGHNQPQHF
NA	TRBJ2-2	TRBV3-1/TRBV3-2	NA	TGTGCCAGCAGCCAGAGACCCGGGAAGAACACCGGGGAGCTGTTTTTT	CASSQRPGKNTGELFF
NA	TRBJ1-4	TRBV27	NA	TGTGCCAGCAGTTTATTGGCCGCAAGTGCAACTAATGAAAAACTGTTTTTT	CASSLLAASATNEKLFF
NA	TRBJ2-5	TRBV7-2	TRBD2	TGTGCCAGCCCCCAGGGACTAGCGGGGAAGGAGACCCAGTACTTC	CASPQGLAGKETQYF
NA	TRBJ1-5	TRBV7-2	NA	TGTGCCAGCAGCTTATACAATCAAGGGGATCAGCCCCAGCATTTT	CASSLYNQGDQPQHF
NA	TRBJ2-7	TRBV14	TRBD2	TGTGCCAGCAGCCTGGGCGGACTAGCGTCCACAAGGGGGTACTTC	CASSLGGLASTRGYF
NA	TRBJ1-2	TRBV9	NA	TGTGCCAGCAGCGAGGGAGGCAGAACCTATGGCTACACCTTC	CASSEGGRTYGYTF
NA	TRBJ1-1	TRBV6-5	TRBD1	TGTGCCAGCAGTTTTCCCGGGACAGGGAACACTGAAGCTTTCTTT	CASSFPGTGNTEAFF
once	TRBJ2-2	TRBV29-1	NA	TGCAGCGCTTTCAGGGCCGCGAACACCGGGGAGCTGTTTTTT	CSAFRAANTGELFF
NA	TRBJ2-1	TRBV6-5	TRBD1	TGTGCCAGCAGCCTACTGACAGGGAATGGTGAGCAGTTCTTC	CASSLLTGNGEQFF